This record concerns one TCR beta chain sequence. This record belongs to a study of blood T cell repertoires in COVID-19. The overall study: Donors in the United States, Italy and Spain gave samples during acute or convalescent COVID-19. Sources were T cells, B-cell-depleted T cells, or PBMCs; the material itself was cDNA or gDNA.

In the original analysis: Reference gene primer amplification gave estimated nucleated cell counts. The protocol was immunoSEQ multiplex PCR, while the TCRdb copy is restricted to in-frame clones and leaves out a portion. V, J and clone size are taken as reported in that table, and D and trimming were inferred from the DNA itself. The sample has about 100,000 clones; 75% to 90% are singletons. The source material was peripheral blood. The sequence was obtained from a human donor with active COVID-19. The donor label of this sample is uncertain.

CDR3 DNA sequence: TGTGCCAGCAGTTTCCCCGGATCCGGCGCGGGACAGCTCAATCAGCCCCAGCATTTT. Its translation is CASSFPGSGAGQLNQPQHF. The V gene is TRBV6-2 or TRBV6-3, the J gene TRBJ1-5; TRBD1 aligns across 7 bases. In germline, CDR1 is MNHEY, CDR2 SVGEGT. This CDR3 is built from 19 residues. J gave up 3 bases and V 4 bases, and 18 bases lay outside the gene matches.